This is a list of T cell receptor beta chains from one sample in a study of neoadjuvant nivolumab and ipilimumab in lung cancer. Assay: immunoSEQ multiplex PCR; the TCRdb copy retains only in-frame clones and omits some. The sample has tens of thousands of clones; approximately 90% are singletons. The specimen was blood, collected before neoadjuvant nivolumab, alone or with ipilimumab. The receptor set was obtained from an adult with non-small cell lung cancer. Some clones in this sample may be carry-over from other donors' samples. Both conserved end residues are part of each CDR3. The D gene is left open where the match is weak. Clone size, where shown, is once, few, many, or a class for clones that have expanded.

size | D | J | V | DNA | CDR3
NA | NA | TRBJ2-7 | TRBV10-3 | TGTGCCATCGGGGGGACAAACTCCTACGAGCAGTACTTC | CAIGGTNSYEQYF
NA | NA | TRBJ2-2 | TRBV7-6 | TGTGCCAGCAGCTCGACCGAGAACCCGACCCGGACCGGGGAGCTGTTTTTT | CASSSTENPTRTGELFF
once | TRBD2 | TRBJ2-4 | TRBV11-1 | TGTGCCAGCAGCCCCGGGACTAGCGGAAACATTCAGTACTTC | CASSPGTSGNIQYF
NA | NA | TRBJ1-1 | TRBV7-3 | TGTGCCAGCAGCAAAGACGGGTCTCGGGAAGCTTTCTTT | CASSKDGSREAFF
NA | NA | TRBJ2-1 | TRBV9 | TGTGCCAGCAGCGCCCTCACTGCCGGCTCCTACAATGAGCAGTTCTTC | CASSALTAGSYNEQFF
NA | TRBD1 | TRBJ2-5 | TRBV25-1 | TGTGCCAGCATTGTACGGACAGGTTACCAAGAGACCCAGTACTTC | CASIVRTGYQETQYF
few | TRBD1 | TRBJ1-1 | TRBV6-5 | TGTGCCAGCAGGGAGGACAGGGCGAACACTGAAGCTTTCTTT | CASREDRANTEAFF
NA | NA | TRBJ1-2 | TRBV9 | TGTGCCAGCAGCGTAGCCCAAGAGTATGGCTACACCTTC | CASSVAQEYGYTF
NA | NA | TRBJ1-2 | TRBV12-5 | TGTGCTAGTGGCACCGTCCAGGGTTCTGGCTACACCTTC | CASGTVQGSGYTF
NA | TRBD1 | TRBJ2-7 | TRBV7-8 | TGTGCCAGCAGCTGGTTCCCAGGGGGCTCCTACGAGCAGTACTTC | CASSWFPGGSYEQYF